A selection of T cell receptor beta chains follows, all from one sample in a study of PD-1 blockade in mismatch repair-deficient tumors. Generated by immunoSEQ multiplex PCR, the TCRdb table keeps only in-frame clones and is missing some. The data contain some 100,000 clones, under 90% of them singletons. The sample in question was peripheral blood, obtained roughly eight months after starting pembrolizumab. The origin of the receptors is an adult with mismatch repair-deficient cancer. Each CDR3 is given with its conserved first and last residue. A D gene is named only where the DNA matches it firmly. Some rows have no size entry. The others give once, few or many, or a class for an expanded clone.

>TRBV6-1|TRBJ1-5|-|-
TGTGCCAGCAGTGAACTGGGATCAAATCAGCCCCAGCATTTT
CASSELGSNQPQHF
>TRBV19|TRBJ2-3|-|-
TGTGCCAGTAGTCCTTCCGGCGGGTTTGGCCTCTCAGATACGCAGTATTTT
CASSPSGGFGLSDTQYF
>TRBV29-1|TRBJ2-7|-|-
TGCAGCGCCTCCGGGGTCTCCTACGAGCAGTACTTC
CSASGVSYEQYF
>TRBV9|TRBJ1-2|-|-
TGTGCCAGCAGCGCCCCGAGGGCGGGGGCGGACTATGGCTACACCTTC
CASSAPRAGADYGYTF
>TRBV4-2|TRBJ1-1|-|TRBD1
TGTGCCAGCAGCCAACTACCGACAGGGGAAGCTTTCTTT
CASSQLPTGEAFF
>TRBV2|TRBJ1-4|-|TRBD1
TGTGCCAGCATTAAGGACAGGAACTATGAAAAACTGTTTTTT
CASIKDRNYEKLFF
>TRBV7-3|TRBJ2-1|-|-
TGTGCCAGCAGCCCTACGGACAGAAACAATGAGCAGTTCTTC
CASSPTDRNNEQFF
>TRBV11-2|TRBJ2-2|-|TRBD1
TGTGCCAGCAGCTTGACAGGGTATACCGGGGAGCTGTTTTTT
CASSLTGYTGELFF
>TRBV19|TRBJ2-7|-|-
TGTGCCAGTAGTACCCAGACGAGGGGCGAGCAGTACTTC
CASSTQTRGEQYF
>TRBV2|TRBJ2-7|-|TRBD1
TGTGCCAGCATGCCGGGACAGGGGGCACTCGAGCAGTACTTC
CASMPGQGALEQYF
>TRBV5-8|TRBJ2-6|-|-
TGTGCCAGCAGCGCTAATACAGGGTGGGGGGCCAACGTCCTGACTTTC
CASSANTGWGANVLTF
>TRBV5-1|TRBJ1-1|-|-
TGCGCCAGCAGCTTGGAGGGAGGGAACACTGAAGCTTTCTTT
CASSLEGGNTEAFF
>TRBV4-1|TRBJ2-1|-|-
TGCGCCAGCAGCCAAGATTCGGAGGATTGGTCCGTCAGCAATGAGCAGTTCTTC
CASSQDSEDWSVSNEQFF
>TRBV15|TRBJ2-1|-|-
TGTGCCACCAGCACCCCTAGCGTAGAGCAGTTCTTC
CATSTPSVEQFF
>TRBV9|TRBJ2-3|-|TRBD2
TGTGCCAGCAGCGACCGTAGCGGGAGCCGGCTGGGCACAGATACGCAGTATTTT
CASSDRSGSRLGTDTQYF
>TRBV7-8|TRBJ2-3|-|-
TGTGCCAGCAGCTTTACAGACACAGATACGCAGTATTTT
CASSFTDTDTQYF
>TRBV6-5|TRBJ1-1|-|-
TGTGCCAGCTTCAGGCTAAACACTGAAGCTTTCTTT
CASFRLNTEAFF
>TRBV5-8|TRBJ1-5|-|TRBD1
TGTGCCAGCAGTCCGGGACAGGCATATAGCAATCAGCCCCAGCATTTT
CASSPGQAYSNQPQHF
>TRBV6-6|TRBJ2-1|-|-
TGTGCCAGCAGTTACCCACAGGACATACGCTACAATGAGCAGTTCTTC
CASSYPQDIRYNEQFF
>TRBV10-3|TRBJ2-2|few|-
TGTGCCATCAGTGGCTTACAGGTCTCGGGGGAGCTGTTTTTT
CAISGLQVSGELFF
>TRBV5-4|TRBJ2-3|once|-
TGTGCCAGCAGCTCCGGCGGGACTCGTACAGATACGCAGTATTTT
CASSSGGTRTDTQYF
>TRBV6-6|TRBJ2-5|-|TRBD2
TGTGCCAGCAGACTAGCGGGAGGTATTGAGACCCAGTACTTC
CASRLAGGIETQYF
>TRBV29-1|TRBJ2-1|-|-
TGCAGCGTTTCATCTGGAAACTCCTACAATGAGCAGTTCTTC
CSVSSGNSYNEQFF
>TRBV18|TRBJ2-3|-|-
TGTGCCAGCTCACCACAGCGGTCCACAGATACGCAGTATTTT
CASSPQRSTDTQYF
>TRBV2|TRBJ2-1|-|-
TGTGCCAGCAGCCCCCGCGTATCTAACAATGAGCAGTTCTTC
CASSPRVSNNEQFF
>TRBV5-1|TRBJ2-3|-|TRBD2
TGCGCCAGCAGCTTTCCGGGACTAGCGGGGTGGACAGATACGCAGTATTTT
CASSFPGLAGWTDTQYF